The next 19 T cell receptor beta chains were all read from a single sample in a study of T cells in Graves' hyperthyroidism and ophthalmopathy. TCR beta CDR3 regions were amplified from RNA transcripts. With the HTBI primer set, the TCR CDR3 went through a first round of RT-PCR. TCRdb reprocessed the multiplex PCR reads with MiXCR, giving one entry per CDR3 protein. There are approximately 640,000 distinct CDR3 sequences in the sample; about 18% occur only once, and about 14% lies in the top ten. Sequences were obtained from blood. The receptors were sampled from a man in his fifties or sixties with Graves' hyperthyroidism.

This clonotype has a handful of counts. The chain has TRBV12-5 and TRBJ2-1; D is possibly TRBD2 (6 bases). With 3 bases removed from V and 4 bases from J, the gap between germline ends came to 10 bases. The CDR3 has 14 amino acids. CDR1 is LGHNT, CDR2 FRNRAP, per germline. DNA of the CDR3: TGTGCTAGTGGTTTCATCGGGGGTTACAATGAGCAGTTCTTC. Translating gives CASGFIGGYNEQFF. The full variable domain, with the rest looked up from reference TRBV12-5 and TRBJ2-1, is DARVTQTPRHKVTEMGQEVTMRCQPILGHNTVFWYRQTMMQGLELLAYFRNRAPLDDSGMPKDRFSAEMPDATLATLKIQPSEPRDSAVYFCASGFIGGYNEQFFGPGTRLTVL.

This rearrangement joins TRBV30 to TRBJ1-2; 7 nucleotides match TRBD1. This CDR3 is 13 amino acids long. Germline-derived CDR1 and CDR2 are GTSNPN and SVGIG (reference sequence). After removal of 3 bases from V and 9 bases from J, the junction contained 10 bases not matched to a gene. CDR3 coding DNA: TGTGCCTGGAGCTTAAGACAGGGTGGGAGCTACACCTTC. Translation: CAWSLRQGGSYTF.

This clonotype was seen a handful of times. The rearrangement links TRBV6-1 to TRBJ1-1; D gene unclear. Deletions cut 7 bases from V and 6 bases from J, with 24 bases between. The CDR3 totals 16 residues. The germline V gene has CDR1 MNHNS and CDR2 SASEGT. DNA for the CDR3: TGTGCCAGCACTCCGGGAGGGAAAGGAGAACATGCTGAAGCTTTCTTT. Protein sequence: CASTPGGKGEHAEAFF.

The chain employs TRBV19 and TRBJ1-2; D remains ambiguous. This CDR3 contains 11 residues. Germline values: CDR1 LNHDA, CDR2 SQIVND (reference sequence). The CDR3 region has the DNA TGTCCCCCCCGACGGAGCTATGGCTACACCTTC. Amino acids: CPPRRSYGYTF.

This clonotype occurred a few times. In DNA form, the CDR3 reads TGTGCCAGCAGTTACTCGTCCGGCTCTCCACACACGCAGTATTTT. Protein product: CASSYSSGSPHTQYF. The rearrangement uses TRBV6-5 and TRBJ2-3; D is unclear. V dropped 0 bases and J dropped 9 bases, with 16 bases sitting between them. CDR3 size: 15 residues. The germline V gene encodes CDR1 MNHEY and CDR2 SVGAGI.

This chain uses TRBV29-1 with TRBJ2-2, with D perhaps matching TRBD1 (6 bases). The V gene lost 4 bases and the J gene lost 5 bases, with 11 bases spanning the gap. The CDR3 totals 13 residues. Looked up from germline, CDR1 is SQVTM and CDR2 is ANQGSEA. The CDR3 nucleotides read TGCAGCGTTGTAGACAGGAGGACCGGGGAGCTGTTTTTT. Its protein is CSVVDRRTGELFF.

This clonotype was detected ten times or more. CDR3 in DNA: TGTGCCAGCAGCTCCGTGGGGGGGAGGCAGACCCAGTACTTC. Amino acids: CASSSVGGRQTQYF. The rearrangement links TRBV11-2 to TRBJ2-5; the match to TRBD2 covers 7 bases. Germline CDR1 is SGHAT and CDR2 is FQNNGV. This CDR3 comprises 14 residues. J lost 6 bases, V lost 4 bases, and 8 bases had no gene match.

This sequence joins TRBV19 and TRBJ2-2; 7 bases are a match to TRBD2. CDR1 is LNHDA, CDR2 SQIVND, per germline (reference sequence). Trimming at V came to 3 bases and at J to 0 bases, leaving 4 bases not matched to a gene. CDR3 length: 16 residues. The CDR3 nucleotides are TGTGCCAGTAGTATCCTAGCGGCGACGAACACCGGGGAGCTGTTTTTT. This encodes CASSILAATNTGELFF.

This clonotype was seen ten or more times. This chain uses TRBV7-9 with TRBJ2-1; 9 nucleotides agree with TRBD1. J was trimmed by 2 bases and V by 4 bases; bases with no gene match: 3. Germline lookup yields CDR1 SEHNR and CDR2 FQNEAQ (reference sequence). The CDR3 loop spans 15 amino acids. CDR3 amino acids: CASSSGTGPYNEQFF. CDR3 nucleotides: TGTGCCAGCAGCTCCGGGACAGGGCCCTACAATGAGCAGTTCTTC.

This clonotype was counted only a few times. The chain carries TRBV3-1 and TRBJ1-2, with TRBD1 matching over 9 bases. Germline values: CDR1 LGHDT, CDR2 YNNKEL (reference sequence). This CDR3 contains 15 residues. Unmatched junction bases numbered 7, after V lost 4 bases and J lost 4 bases. CDR3 sequence reads: CASSPRTGEGYGYTF. CDR3 bases: TGTGCCAGCAGCCCGAGGACAGGGGAGGGCTATGGCTACACCTTC.

Concerning this clonotype: Since a much larger clone is just one base distant, this may be a read error. The rearrangement uses TRBV9 and TRBJ1-6; a possible D gene is TRBD1 (5 bases). The CDR3 has 15 residues. The V end was cut by 4 bases, the J end by 11 bases, with 19 bases between. Germline V CDR1 and CDR2: SGDLS, YYNGEE. CDR3 bases: TGTGCCAGCAGCTTCGCCGAGACAGTGGGTGCACCCCTCCACTTT. The encoded protein is CASSFAETVGAPLHF.

This clonotype was observed a few times. V gene TRBV3-1 combines with J gene TRBJ2-7, with 7 nucleotides matching TRBD2. The CDR3 runs to 15 residues. V trimming: 4 bases; J trimming: 3 bases; junction bases outside the gene matches: 9. CDR1 and CDR2 (germline): LGHDT, YNNKEL (reference sequence). This chain's CDR3 is CASSPRTSRIYEQYF. The CDR3 nucleotides read TGTGCCAGCAGCCCACGGACTAGTCGGATCTACGAGCAGTACTTC.

This clonotype was found many times. The rearrangement links TRBV12-3 or TRBV12-4 to TRBJ2-2; D possibly corresponds to TRBD1 (6 bases). This CDR3 contains 15 residues. Trimming pared 7 bases from V and 2 bases from J, leaving 14 bases between. CDR3 sequence: CASTRPGTNTGELFF. The CDR3 bases are TGTGCCAGCACCCGCCCCGGGACAAACACCGGGGAGCTGTTTTTT.

This clonotype was seen many times. CDR3 sequence: CATSDPGLAVTNTGELFF. The CDR3 DNA reads as TGTGCCACCAGTGATCCAGGACTAGCGGTCACGAACACCGGGGAGCTGTTTTTT. The chain uses TRBV24-1 and TRBJ2-2, with 10 bases fitting TRBD2. Trimming removed 3 bases from V and 0 bases from J; junction bases left unmatched: 6. CDR1 KGHDR and CDR2 SFDVKD come from the germline V gene. CDR3 length equals 18 residues.

At least ten counts were recorded for this clonotype. The rearrangement links TRBV2 to TRBJ1-4, with no clear D. The V gene's germline CDR1 is SNHLY and CDR2 FYNNEI. Trimming removed 3 bases from V and 5 bases from J, with 13 bases in between. This CDR3 spans 15 amino acids. This chain's CDR3 is CASSDEQRKNEKLFF. For the CDR3, the DNA is TGTGCCAGCAGTGATGAACAGCGGAAAAATGAAAAACTGTTTTTT.

This clonotype was recorded many times. The chain couples TRBV7-8 to TRBJ2-7; 7 positions match TRBD1. Germline V gene data show CDR1 as SGHVS and CDR2 as FQNEAQ. J lost 2 bases, V lost 5 bases, and 6 bases had no gene match. The CDR3 loop spans 14 amino acids. CDR3 sequence: CASSLQGQTYEQYF. CDR3 DNA: TGTGCCAGCAGCCTCCAGGGACAGACCTACGAGCAGTACTTC.

V usage is TRBV28 and J usage is TRBJ2-5; possibly TRBD1 for D (6 bases). The CDR3 is 15 residues long. V dropped 3 bases and J dropped 4 bases, with 15 bases sitting between them. The V gene's germline CDR1 is MDHEN and CDR2 SYDVKM. The CDR3 protein is CASSLYQGSGETQYF. CDR3 DNA: TGTGCCAGCAGTTTGTACCAGGGGTCCGGAGAGACCCAGTACTTC. Based on the CDR3 plus reference TRBV28 and TRBJ2-5, the full variable domain is DVKVTQSSRYLVKRTGEKVFLECVQDMDHENMFWYRQDPGLGLRLIYFSYDVKMKEKGDIPEGYSVSREKKERFSLILESASTNQTSMYLCASSLYQGSGETQYFGPGTRLLVL.

This clonotype was recorded many times. The chain links TRBV28 to TRBJ2-1; 11 positions agree with TRBD2. The CDR3 is 15 residues long. The V gene end was trimmed by 6 bases and the J gene end by 6 bases; junction bases not matched to a gene: 7. Looked up from germline, CDR1 is MDHEN and CDR2 is SYDVKM. The CDR3 sequence: CASSSTSGRSNEQFF. CDR3 bases: TGTGCCAGCAGCTCAACTAGCGGGAGAAGCAATGAGCAGTTCTTC.

This clonotype was observed at least ten times. The rearrangement links TRBV7-2 to TRBJ1-5; D is unclear. V gave up 1 base and J gave up 4 bases, with 5 bases separating them. Germline V gives CDR1 SGHTA, CDR2 FQGNSA. CDR3 size: 13 residues. CDR3 nucleotides: TGTGCCAGCAGCTTAGAAGAAAATCAGCCCCAGCATTTT. It specifies CASSLEENQPQHF.